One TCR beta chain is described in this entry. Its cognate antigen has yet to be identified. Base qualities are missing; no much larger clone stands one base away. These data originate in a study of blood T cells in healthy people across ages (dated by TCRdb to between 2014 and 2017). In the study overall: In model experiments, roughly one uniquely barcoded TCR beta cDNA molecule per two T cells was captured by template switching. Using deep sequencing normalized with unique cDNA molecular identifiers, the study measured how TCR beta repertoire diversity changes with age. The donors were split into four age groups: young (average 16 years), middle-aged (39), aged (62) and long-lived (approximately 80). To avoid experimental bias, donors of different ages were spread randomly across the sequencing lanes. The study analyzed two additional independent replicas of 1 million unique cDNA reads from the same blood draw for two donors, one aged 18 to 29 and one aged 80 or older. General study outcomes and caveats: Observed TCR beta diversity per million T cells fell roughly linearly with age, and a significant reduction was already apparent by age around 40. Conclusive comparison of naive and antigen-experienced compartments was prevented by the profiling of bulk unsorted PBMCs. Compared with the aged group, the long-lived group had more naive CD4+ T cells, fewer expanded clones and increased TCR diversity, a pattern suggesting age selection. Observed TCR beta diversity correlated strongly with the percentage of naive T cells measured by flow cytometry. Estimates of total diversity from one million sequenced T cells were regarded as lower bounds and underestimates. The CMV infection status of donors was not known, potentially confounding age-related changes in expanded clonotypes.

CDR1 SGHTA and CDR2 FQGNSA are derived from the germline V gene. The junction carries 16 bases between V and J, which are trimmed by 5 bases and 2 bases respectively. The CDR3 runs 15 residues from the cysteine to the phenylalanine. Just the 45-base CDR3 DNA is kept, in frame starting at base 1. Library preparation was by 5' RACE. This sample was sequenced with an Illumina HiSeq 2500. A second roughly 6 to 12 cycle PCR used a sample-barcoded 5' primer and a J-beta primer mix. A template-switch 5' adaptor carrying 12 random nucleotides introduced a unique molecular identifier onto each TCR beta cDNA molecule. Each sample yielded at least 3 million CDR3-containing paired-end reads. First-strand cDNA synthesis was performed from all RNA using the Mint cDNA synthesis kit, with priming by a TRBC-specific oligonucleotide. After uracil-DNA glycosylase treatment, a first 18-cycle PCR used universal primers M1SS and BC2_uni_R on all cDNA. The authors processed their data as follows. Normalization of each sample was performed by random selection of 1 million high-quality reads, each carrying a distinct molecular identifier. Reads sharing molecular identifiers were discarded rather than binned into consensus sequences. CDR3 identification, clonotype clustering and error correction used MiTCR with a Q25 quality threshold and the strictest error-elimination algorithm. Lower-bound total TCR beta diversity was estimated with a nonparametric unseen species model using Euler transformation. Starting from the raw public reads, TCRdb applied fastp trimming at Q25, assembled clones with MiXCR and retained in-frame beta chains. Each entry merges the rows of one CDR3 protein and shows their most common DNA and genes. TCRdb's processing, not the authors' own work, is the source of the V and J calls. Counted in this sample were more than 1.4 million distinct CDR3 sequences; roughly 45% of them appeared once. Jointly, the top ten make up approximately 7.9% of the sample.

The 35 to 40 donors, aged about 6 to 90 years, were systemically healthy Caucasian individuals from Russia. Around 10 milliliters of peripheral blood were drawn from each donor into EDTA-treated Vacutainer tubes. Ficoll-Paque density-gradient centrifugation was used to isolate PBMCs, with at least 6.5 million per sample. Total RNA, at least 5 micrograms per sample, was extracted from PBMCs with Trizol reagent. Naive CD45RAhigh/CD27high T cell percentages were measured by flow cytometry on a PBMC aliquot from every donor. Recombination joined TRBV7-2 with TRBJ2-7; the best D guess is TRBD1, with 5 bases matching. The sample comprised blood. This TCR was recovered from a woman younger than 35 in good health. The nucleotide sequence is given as TGTGCCAGCAGCCTAGGCCCGCTAGGGGCCTACGAGCAGTACTTC. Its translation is CASSLGPLGAYEQYF.